The 28 T cell receptor beta chains in this list originate from one sample, sequenced in a study of T cells in Graves' hyperthyroidism and ophthalmopathy. Amplified regions were TCR beta CDR3 sequences from RNA transcripts. With the HTBI primer set, the TCR CDR3 went through a first round of RT-PCR. Using its own MiXCR run on the multiplex PCR reads, TCRdb lists one record per CDR3 protein. In the table there are fewer than 800,000 distinct CDR3 sequences, 16% of which are singletons. Sequencing input: blood. These receptors all stem from a man between 18 and 29 years old with Graves' hyperthyroidism.

This clonotype was observed a handful of times. The rearrangement uses TRBV5-1 and TRBJ1-4; D call uncertain. The ends were cut back, 0 bases at V and 7 bases at J, with 10 bases in the middle. Germline assignment: CDR1 SGHRS and CDR2 YFSETQ. This CDR3 is built from 14 residues. Here the CDR3 reads CASSLVGSGEKLFF. The CDR3 coding sequence is TGCGCCAGCAGCTTGGTGGGGTCTGGTGAAAAACTGTTTTTT.

This clonotype was counted many times. The chain is built from TRBV7-8 and TRBJ2-7, with TRBD1 identical over 10 bases. CDR1 and CDR2 (germline): SGHVS, FQNEAQ. This CDR3 has 14 amino acids. With 2 bases clipped from V and 5 bases from J, the junction kept 3 bases outside the gene matches. The CDR3 DNA is TGTGCCAGCAGCTTAAGGACAGGGGGGGACGAGCAGTACTTC. Translation: CASSLRTGGDEQYF.

Ten or more counts support this clonotype. The chain has TRBV7-9 and TRBJ1-2, with 8 bases that match TRBD1. Germline-derived CDR1 and CDR2 are SEHNR and FQNEAQ (reference sequence). The CDR3 has 14 residues. V was clipped by 5 bases and J by 8 bases; unmatched bases: 10. The CDR3 DNA reads TGTGCCAGCAGCGCCCGACAGGGGTTAAAGGGCTACACCTTC. It codes for CASSARQGLKGYTF.

This clonotype was detected ten times or more. The chain carries TRBV28 and TRBJ1-5; D remains ambiguous. The V end lost 6 bases, the J end lost 1 base, and 10 bases lay between the germline ends. Germline CDR1 MDHEN, CDR2 SYDVKM. This CDR3 has 14 residues. CDR3 in DNA: TGTGCCAGCAGCCCGGCGGCCAGCAATCAGCCCCAGCATTTT. Amino acid sequence: CASSPAASNQPQHF. The variable domain in full, completed from reference TRBV28 and TRBJ1-5, reads DVKVTQSSRYLVKRTGEKVFLECVQDMDHENMFWYRQDPGLGLRLIYFSYDVKMKEKGDIPEGYSVSREKKERFSLILESASTNQTSMYLCASSPAASNQPQHFGDGTRLSIL.

This clonotype was recorded at least ten times. The chain combines TRBV30 with TRBJ2-7, with D uncertain. This CDR3 has 13 residues. V lost 3 bases and J 3 bases, leaving 12 bases between the germline ends. Germline loops: CDR1 GTSNPN, CDR2 SVGIG (reference sequence). CDR3 DNA sequence: TGTGCCTGGAGCTTCGGATCTCACTACGAGCAGTACTTC. It is translated as CAWSFGSHYEQYF.

This clonotype was detected many times. This chain links TRBV9 with TRBJ2-7, with D possibly matching TRBD2 (5 bases). Trimming cost V 1 base and J 7 bases, with 12 bases left between them. Germline loops: CDR1 SGDLS, CDR2 YYNGEE. The CDR3 is made up of 13 amino acids. CDR3: CASSVRGIEEQYF. The CDR3 DNA sequence: TGTGCCAGCAGCGTACGGGGAATTGAAGAGCAGTACTTC.

This clonotype was seen many times. V gene TRBV3-1 combines with J gene TRBJ2-5; D not certain. The CDR3 contains 16 residues. Trimming cost V 1 base and J 1 base, with 13 bases left between them. Germline V gene data show CDR1 as LGHDT and CDR2 as YNNKEL (reference sequence). CDR3 in amino acids: CASSQGEVLPQETQYF. DNA for the CDR3: TGTGCCAGCAGCCAAGGCGAAGTTCTGCCCCAAGAGACCCAGTACTTC.

This clonotype was detected only a few times. CDR3 in DNA: TGTGCCAGCAGTTTAAAGGGGGGAATCTACGAGCAGTACTTC. Its protein product is CASSLKGGIYEQYF. The chain is built from TRBV12-3 or TRBV12-4 and TRBJ2-7; D assignment may be TRBD1 or TRBD2 (6 bases each). The CDR3 has 14 residues. Trimming left V 2 bases short and J 3 bases short, with 11 bases between.

This clonotype was recorded many times. This chain uses TRBV11-3 with TRBJ2-1; D call uncertain. Germline CDR1 reads SGHNT; CDR2 reads YENEEA. The V gene lost 5 bases and the J gene lost 6 bases, with 11 bases spanning the gap. The CDR3 extends over 13 amino acids. CDR3 region: CASSPAGLNEQFF. In DNA form, the CDR3 reads TGTGCCAGCAGCCCCGCCGGGCTCAATGAGCAGTTCTTC.

This clonotype was detected many times. The genes are TRBV11-2 and TRBJ2-3; 10 bases line up with TRBD2. Germline CDR1 is SGHAT and CDR2 is FQNNGV. The junction had 11 bases not matched to a gene; V was cut back by 5 bases and J by 9 bases. The CDR3 totals 15 residues. CDR3 region: CASSLRTSGPRTQYF. The CDR3 coding sequence is TGTGCCAGCAGCCTGCGGACTAGCGGCCCCCGGACGCAGTATTTT.

This clonotype has more than one count but fewer than ten. The V call is TRBV28, the J call TRBJ1-4, with D unresolved. CDR3 size: 14 residues. Trimming took off 2 bases at V and 5 bases at J, with 9 bases between the two ends. Germline V CDR1 and CDR2: MDHEN, SYDVKM. CDR3 region: CASSLGSFNEKLFF. CDR3 nucleotide sequence: TGTGCCAGCAGTTTAGGGAGTTTCAATGAAAAACTGTTTTTT.

Note on this clonotype: A much more abundant neighbour one base away suggests this may be a read error. The chain is built from TRBV3-1 and TRBJ2-1; the D gene is possibly TRBD1 (6 bases). The germline CDR1 and CDR2 sequences are LGHDT and YNNKEL (reference sequence). V was cut by 0 bases and J by 12 bases, with 21 bases left in between. The CDR3 sequence is 16 residues long. The chain's CDR3 is CASSQEVQTGGLGQFF. DNA for the CDR3: TGTGCCAGCAGCCAAGAAGTCCAGACAGGCGGTCTGGGGCAGTTCTTC.

This clonotype was observed at least ten times. This sequence joins TRBV28 and TRBJ2-7; D unclear. Per the germline V gene, CDR1 is MDHEN and CDR2 is SYDVKM. The CDR3 runs to 14 residues. The germline V and J ends were trimmed by 6 bases and 0 bases, with 12 bases remaining between them. The CDR3 protein is CASRDVPSSYEQYF. The CDR3 DNA sequence: TGTGCCAGCAGAGATGTCCCGAGCTCCTACGAGCAGTACTTC.

The chain has TRBV28 and TRBJ2-7; tentatively, D is TRBD2 (5 bases). Per germline, CDR1 MDHEN and CDR2 SYDVKM. This CDR3 is built from 14 residues. The germline V and J ends were trimmed by 3 bases and 1 base, with 10 bases remaining between them. CDR3 DNA: TGTGCCAGCAGTTTCCGGAGCGGATCCTACGAGCAGTACTTC. It yields the protein CASSFRSGSYEQYF.

This clonotype appeared many times. This sequence joins TRBV4-3 and TRBJ2-7; D may be TRBD2 (6 bases). This CDR3 has 16 amino acids. CDR1 and CDR2 from the germline V gene are LGHNA and YSLEER. V dropped 5 bases and J dropped 3 bases, with 20 bases sitting between them. The CDR3 region is CASSKARRAGCYEQYF. DNA for the CDR3: TGCGCCAGCAGCAAAGCACGGCGGGCGGGATGCTACGAGCAGTACTTC.

This clonotype was detected many times. This chain joins TRBV28 and TRBJ2-3; the D gene is possibly TRBD2 (5 bases). Trimming stripped 3 bases from V and 3 bases from J, with 13 bases between. This CDR3 has 15 amino acids. Germline V gene sequence: CDR1 MDHEN, CDR2 SYDVKM. Here the CDR3 reads CASSFARRVTDTQYF. In nucleotides, the CDR3 is TGTGCCAGCAGTTTTGCTCGGCGGGTAACAGATACGCAGTATTTT.

V gene TRBV6-5 combines with J gene TRBJ2-7, with 7 bases that match TRBD2. Germline V gives CDR1 MNHEY, CDR2 SVGAGI. The CDR3 is made up of 15 amino acids. The V gene end was trimmed by 2 bases and the J gene end by 0 bases; junction bases not matched to a gene: 4. The CDR3 bases are TGTGCCAGCAGTTACGGCGGGGGTGTCTCCTACGAGCAGTACTTC. This codes for CASSYGGGVSYEQYF.

This clonotype was seen many times. The V and J genes are TRBV3-1 and TRBJ2-1; 7 bases align to TRBD2. The CDR3 runs 15 residues. J lost 2 bases, V lost 4 bases, and 5 bases had no gene match. CDR1 is LGHDT, CDR2 YNNKEL, per germline (reference sequence). CDR3 nucleotides: TGTGCCAGCAGCCGTCCAGCGGGGACCTACAATGAGCAGTTCTTC. Translating gives CASSRPAGTYNEQFF.

This clonotype has just a few counts. The chain carries TRBV18 and TRBJ2-3; D may correspond to TRBD1 or TRBD2 (6 bases each). This CDR3 is 15 amino acids long. Germline values: CDR1 KGHSH, CDR2 LQKENI. The V end lost 6 bases, the J end lost 4 bases, and 17 bases lay between the germline ends. The CDR3 reads CASSLGPGAADTQYF. The CDR3 nucleotides are TGTGCCAGCTCCCTTGGGCCGGGGGCGGCAGATACGCAGTATTTT.

CDR3 nucleotides: TGTGCCAGCAGCTTAGTGGGTCCGGGAGATACGCAGTATTTT. Protein sequence: CASSLVGPGDTQYF. This chain links TRBV7-2 with TRBJ2-3; no clear D. With 1 base removed from V and 5 bases from J, the gap between germline ends came to 10 bases. The CDR3 spans 14 residues. CDR1 and CDR2 from the germline V gene are SGHTA and FQGNSA.

This clonotype was found once. A read error may explain this, as a much larger clone is one base away. The DNA of the CDR3 is TGTGCCAGCAGTTCACTAGCGGATTTAGCTGATACGCAGCATTTT. Its translation: CASSSLADLADTQHF. The genes are TRBV12-3 or TRBV12-4 and TRBJ2-3; no clear D. TRBJ1-5 matches the DNA end more closely, so the J call is doubtful. This CDR3 contains 15 residues.

This clonotype appeared a few times. J is TRBJ1-5 and V is TRBV5-6; D remains unclear. CDR3 length: 15 residues. Trimming took off 0 bases at V and 0 bases at J, with 7 bases between the two ends. Looked up from germline, CDR1 is SGHDT and CDR2 is YYEEEE. The CDR3 DNA is TGTGCCAGCAGCTTGGGGCCCGATAGCAATCAGCCCCAGCATTTT. This sequence encodes CASSLGPDSNQPQHF.

This clonotype was picked up a small number of times. The chain couples TRBV6-6 to TRBJ2-3; no definite D call. Trimming shortened V by 2 bases and J by 1 base, and 7 bases separated the two germline ends. The CDR3 runs to 14 residues. The germline CDR1 and CDR2 sequences are MNHNY and SVGAGI (reference sequence). In DNA form, the CDR3 reads TGTGCCAGCAGTTACGGGCCGGGCACAGATACGCAGTATTTT. Translated: CASSYGPGTDTQYF.

This clonotype was seen repeatedly, ten times or more. This chain connects TRBV18 to TRBJ2-1; 11 bases line up with TRBD2. With V trimmed by 8 bases and J by 7 bases, 7 bases remained unmatched. Germline CDR1 KGHSH, CDR2 LQKENI. The CDR3 is 14 amino acids. The DNA of the CDR3 is TGTGCCAGCAGTCCCGGGACTAGCGGTAATGAGCAGTTCTTC. Translation: CASSPGTSGNEQFF. Combining the CDR3 with reference TRBV18 and TRBJ2-1 gives the whole variable domain NAGVMQNPRHLVRRRGQEARLRCSPMKGHSHVYWYRQLPEEGLKFMVYLQKENIIDESGMPKERFSAEFPKEGPSILRIQQVVRGDSAAYFCASSPGTSGNEQFFGPGTRLTVL.

The chain has TRBV6-1 and TRBJ2-1, with D tentatively TRBD1 or TRBD2 (5 bases each). The germline V and J ends were trimmed by 8 bases and 8 bases, with 13 bases remaining between them. Per germline, CDR1 MNHNS and CDR2 SASEGT. The CDR3 sequence is 12 residues long. CDR3: CASGGFLDEQFF. CDR3 nucleotides: TGTGCCAGCGGGGGTTTTTTGGATGAGCAGTTCTTC.

A few counts support this clonotype. The gene calls are TRBV18 and TRBJ1-4; D gene ambiguous. This CDR3 contains 12 residues. Trimming shortened V by 3 bases and J by 8 bases, and 7 bases separated the two germline ends. Looked up from germline, CDR1 is KGHSH and CDR2 is LQKENI. The CDR3 DNA reads as TGTGCCAGCTCACCTGACCACGAAAAACTGTTTTTT. Translating it yields CASSPDHEKLFF.

The chain employs TRBV25-1 and TRBJ1-1; D might be TRBD1 (5 bases). Germline values: CDR1 MGHDK, CDR2 SYGVNS. Deletions cut 8 bases from V and 4 bases from J, with 17 bases between. The CDR3 length is 14 residues. In DNA form, the CDR3 reads TGTGCCAGCCGCCCGCGGGGGTGGGGCACTGAAGCTTTCTTT. Amino acids: CASRPRGWGTEAFF.

This clonotype came up many times. This chain joins TRBV28 and TRBJ2-1; TRBD1 or TRBD2 may be the D gene (6 bases each). The CDR3 sequence is 16 residues long. V was shortened by 9 bases and J by 5 bases, with 23 bases between the two germline ends. Germline lookup yields CDR1 MDHEN and CDR2 SYDVKM. CDR3 residues: CASEDGGQGGNNEQFF. CDR3 coding DNA: TGTGCCAGTGAAGATGGGGGGCAGGGAGGTAACAATGAGCAGTTCTTC. Full variable domain (outside the CDR3, taken from reference TRBV28 and TRBJ2-1): DVKVTQSSRYLVKRTGEKVFLECVQDMDHENMFWYRQDPGLGLRLIYFSYDVKMKEKGDIPEGYSVSREKKERFSLILESASTNQTSMYLCASEDGGQGGNNEQFFGPGTRLTVL.